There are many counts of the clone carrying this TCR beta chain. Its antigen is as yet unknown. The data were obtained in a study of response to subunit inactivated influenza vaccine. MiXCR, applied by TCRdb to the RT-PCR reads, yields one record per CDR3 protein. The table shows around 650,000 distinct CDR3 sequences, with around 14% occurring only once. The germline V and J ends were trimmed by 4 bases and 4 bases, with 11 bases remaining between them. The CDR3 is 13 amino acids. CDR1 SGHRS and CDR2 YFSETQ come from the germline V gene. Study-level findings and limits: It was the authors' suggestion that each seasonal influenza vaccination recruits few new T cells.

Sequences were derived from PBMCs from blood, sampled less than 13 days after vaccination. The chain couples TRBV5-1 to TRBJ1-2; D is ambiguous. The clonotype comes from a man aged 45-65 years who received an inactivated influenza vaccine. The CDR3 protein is CASSQSQVYGYTF. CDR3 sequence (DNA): TGCGCCAGCAGCCAATCCCAGGTCTATGGCTACACCTTC. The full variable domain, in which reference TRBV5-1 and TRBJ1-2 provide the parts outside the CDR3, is KAGVTQTPRYLIKTRGQQVTLSCSPISGHRSVSWYQQTPGQGLQFLFEYFSETQRNKGNFPGRFSGRQFSNSRSEMNVSTLELGDSALYLCASSQSQVYGYTFGSGTRLTVV.